A single sample gave rise to the 30 T cell receptor beta chains below, sequenced in a study of shared clonotypes between healthy human individuals. Libraries were prepared by immunoSEQ multiplex PCR; TCRdb keeps only in-frame clonotypes and omits some of them. Of millions of clones in the sample, about 92% are singletons; the top ten hold about 0.13%. Sequencing input: naive CD4+ T cells sorted from blood. As for subset: CD45RA+ positively selected. These receptor sequences come from a man aged 18 to 29 in good health.

The chain employs TRBV7-9 and TRBJ2-3, with D perhaps being TRBD1 or TRBD2 (5 bases each). Germline V gene data show CDR1 as SEHNR and CDR2 as FQNEAQ (reference sequence). Trimming pared 1 base from V and 0 bases from J, leaving 11 bases between. The CDR3 is 16 amino acids. The DNA of the CDR3 is TGTGCCAGCAGCTTAGAGGGGACGGCTAGCACAGATACGCAGTATTTT. Translation: CASSLEGTASTDTQYF.

The chain links TRBV19 to TRBJ1-1; TRBD1 aligns across 7 bases. Germline V gene sequence: CDR1 LNHDA, CDR2 SQIVND (reference sequence). After removal of 3 bases from V and 7 bases from J, the junction contained 5 bases not matched to a gene. This CDR3 is 13 amino acids long. CDR3 bases: TGTGCCAGTAGTATTCATAGACAGGGTGAAGCTTTCTTT. Its protein is CASSIHRQGEAFF.

The chain links TRBV15 to TRBJ2-1; D gene ambiguous. The germline V and J ends were trimmed by 4 bases and 6 bases, with 13 bases remaining between them. CDR1 is LNHNV and CDR2 is YYDKDF in the germline V gene (reference sequence). The CDR3 is made up of 14 amino acids. For the CDR3, the DNA is TGTGCCACCAGCACGACCCCCGTACTCAATGAGCAGTTCTTC. Residues: CATSTTPVLNEQFF.

The chain recombines TRBV6-6 with TRBJ2-1; a weak D match, TRBD1 (7 bases). Trimming stripped 4 bases from V and 4 bases from J, with 14 bases between. The CDR3 has 15 residues. Looked up from germline, CDR1 is MNHNY and CDR2 is SVGAGI (reference sequence). The CDR3 DNA is TGTGCCAGCAGTTCGGATCAGGGGGGATACAATGAGCAGTTCTTC. As protein: CASSSDQGGYNEQFF.

Concerning this clone: In the same sample, other DNA sequences code for this CDR3. This chain uses TRBV27 with TRBJ2-4; D is unresolved. Deletions cut 5 bases from V and 0 bases from J, with 5 bases between. The CDR3 contains 13 residues. Germline V CDR1 and CDR2: MNHEY, SMNVEV (reference sequence). For the CDR3, the DNA is TGTGCCAGCAGTCCCGTAGCCAAAAACATTCAGTACTTC. As protein: CASSPVAKNIQYF.

The V and J genes are TRBV19 and TRBJ2-3; 8 bases match TRBD1. The CDR3 is 14 residues long. V was clipped by 4 bases and J by 4 bases; unmatched bases: 4. The germline CDR1 and CDR2 sequences are LNHDA and SQIVND (reference sequence). CDR3 coding DNA: TGTGCCAGTAGTACTACAGGGGGATCAGATACGCAGTATTTT. Its protein product is CASSTTGGSDTQYF. The variable domain in full, completed from reference TRBV19 and TRBJ2-3, reads DGGITQSPKYLFRKEGQNVTLSCEQNLNHDAMYWYRQDPGQGLRLIYYSQIVNDFQKGDIAEGYSVSREKKESFPLTVTSAQKNPTAFYLCASSTTGGSDTQYFGPGTRLTVL.

This clone was seen a few times. This chain connects TRBV29-1 to TRBJ1-1; D not certain. Germline values: CDR1 SQVTM, CDR2 ANQGSEA. The CDR3 has 14 residues. With 7 bases removed from V and 4 bases from J, the gap between germline ends came to 19 bases. In nucleotides, the CDR3 is TGCAGCGAGGTGGCTGGGATTGGTGGCACTGAAGCTTTCTTT. Translation gives CSEVAGIGGTEAFF.

The J gene is TRBJ2-2, the V gene TRBV29-1; 7 bases align to TRBD1. Germline V CDR1 and CDR2: SQVTM, ANQGSEA. The J segment lost 6 bases and the V segment lost 7 bases, leaving 11 bases of the junction unmatched. The CDR3 runs 14 residues. This chain's CDR3 is CSAGDRVFAGELFF. CDR3 in DNA: TGCAGCGCCGGTGACAGGGTTTTTGCCGGGGAGCTGTTTTTT.

The rearrangement uses TRBV18 and TRBJ1-6, with D perhaps matching TRBD1 (6 bases). Trimming cost V 3 bases and J 1 base, with 13 bases left between them. Germline V gene lookup returns CDR1 KGHSH and CDR2 LQKENI. The CDR3 extends over 17 amino acids. The CDR3 sequence: CASSPRQEGSYNSPLHF. CDR3 nucleotides: TGTGCCAGCTCACCGCGACAGGAGGGGTCCTATAATTCACCCCTCCACTTT.

The chain recombines TRBV18 with TRBJ1-4; a possible D gene is TRBD1 (5 bases). The germline V gene encodes CDR1 KGHSH and CDR2 LQKENI. With 3 bases removed from V and 7 bases from J, the gap between germline ends came to 15 bases. This CDR3 has 15 residues. The CDR3 sequence is CASSPPSREGEKLFF. The CDR3 nucleotides are TGTGCCAGCTCACCTCCGTCCAGGGAAGGTGAAAAACTGTTTTTT.

This sequence joins TRBV28 and TRBJ1-5, with 7 bases lining up with TRBD1. This CDR3 is 15 amino acids long. CDR1 is MDHEN, CDR2 SYDVKM, per germline. V gave up 6 bases and J gave up 2 bases; unmatched junction bases: 7. CDR3 bases: TGTGCCAGCAGACCATACAGGGGAGGCAATCAGCCCCAGCATTTT. Protein product: CASRPYRGGNQPQHF.

The chain combines TRBV27 with TRBJ1-2; maybe TRBD1 (6 bases). This CDR3 region has 14 residues. Germline V gene lookup returns CDR1 MNHEY and CDR2 SMNVEV (reference sequence). V lost 3 bases to trimming and J lost 3 bases, with 11 bases between them. CDR3: CASSFGGRDYGYTF. The CDR3 nucleotides read TGTGCCAGCAGTTTCGGGGGGCGCGACTATGGCTACACCTTC.

V gene TRBV4-1 combines with J gene TRBJ2-2; possibly TRBD1 for D (6 bases). V dropped 5 bases and J dropped 3 bases, with 16 bases sitting between them. The CDR3 runs 16 residues. In germline, CDR1 is MGHRA, CDR2 YSYEKL. The DNA for the CDR3 is TGCGCCAGCAGCGATTTACCGGGACATTACACCGGGGAGCTGTTTTTT. Translation: CASSDLPGHYTGELFF.

The CDR3 region has the DNA TGTGCCAGCAGTTCCCCCCCCACAGATACGCAGTATTTT. Protein product: CASSSPPTDTQYF. The V and J genes are TRBV28 and TRBJ2-3, with D unresolved. This CDR3 is built from 13 residues. With 4 bases removed from V and 2 bases from J, the gap between germline ends came to 7 bases. Looked up from germline, CDR1 is MDHEN and CDR2 is SYDVKM.

This clone was counted a few times. V is TRBV28 and J is TRBJ1-5, with TRBD1 matching 7 bases. Germline V gene lookup returns CDR1 MDHEN and CDR2 SYDVKM. The CDR3 has 15 amino acids. The junction had 5 bases not matched to a gene; V was cut back by 4 bases and J by 2 bases. CDR3 nucleotides: TGTGCCAGCAGTTCACCCCAGGGGGGCAATCAGCCCCAGCATTTT. It specifies CASSSPQGGNQPQHF. Full variable domain (rest looked up from reference TRBV28 and TRBJ1-5): DVKVTQSSRYLVKRTGEKVFLECVQDMDHENMFWYRQDPGLGLRLIYFSYDVKMKEKGDIPEGYSVSREKKERFSLILESASTNQTSMYLCASSSPQGGNQPQHFGDGTRLSIL.

CDR3 sequence: CASSLRGSSSNQPQHF. CDR3 sequence (DNA): TGTGCCAGCAGTTTGAGAGGTTCGAGTAGCAATCAGCCCCAGCATTTT. V usage is TRBV28 and J usage is TRBJ1-5; D gene ambiguous. CDR3 length: 16 residues. CDR1 and CDR2 from the germline V gene are MDHEN and SYDVKM. V lost 3 bases, J lost 0 bases, and 12 bases lay in between.

The CDR3 nucleotides are TGTGCCAGCAGCTTAGTGGCAGGGCTTAGGGGAGCCAAAAACATTCAGTACTTC. It encodes CASSLVAGLRGAKNIQYF. The V gene is TRBV7-9, the J gene TRBJ2-4; maybe TRBD1 (5 bases). The V end lost 1 base, the J end lost 0 bases, and 16 bases lay between the germline ends. Germline V gene data show CDR1 as SEHNR and CDR2 as FQNEAQ (reference sequence). The CDR3 loop spans 18 amino acids.

V is TRBV11-2 and J is TRBJ2-7; the D gene is possibly TRBD2 (7 bases). Germline V gives CDR1 SGHAT, CDR2 FQNNGV. Trimming took 5 bases from V and 6 from J, leaving 17 bases between them. This CDR3 is 14 amino acids long. The CDR3 coding sequence is TGTGCCAGCAGCGCTACTAGGGGGGGAGGCGAGCAGTACTTC. This gives the protein CASSATRGGGEQYF.

The chain links TRBV2 to TRBJ1-6; D ambiguous. V lost 2 bases and J lost 9, with 14 bases in between. Germline assignment: CDR1 SNHLY and CDR2 FYNNEI. The CDR3 runs 15 residues. CDR3: CASSERQPLGSPLHF. The CDR3 DNA follows: TGTGCCAGCAGTGAACGGCAGCCCCTCGGTTCACCCCTCCACTTT.

This chain links TRBV4-1 with TRBJ1-6; perhaps TRBD1 as D (6 bases). This CDR3 has 15 residues. Germline V gene sequence: CDR1 MGHRA, CDR2 YSYEKL. Trimming stripped 1 base from V and 9 bases from J, with 13 bases between. This chain's CDR3 is CASSQALAGVSPLHF. Here the CDR3 DNA reads TGCGCCAGCAGCCAAGCGTTGGCAGGGGTTTCACCCCTCCACTTT.

The chain couples TRBV10-1 to TRBJ2-1; 7 nucleotides match TRBD2. The CDR3 contains 15 residues. V gave up 6 bases and J gave up 4 bases; unmatched junction bases: 9. Per germline, CDR1 WNHNN and CDR2 SYGVQD (reference sequence). CDR3 DNA sequence: TGCGCCAGCAGCGAGCAGAGCGGGGTGTACAATGAGCAGTTCTTC. Protein: CASSEQSGVYNEQFF.

This chain connects TRBV5-6 to TRBJ2-7, with D possibly being TRBD2 (6 bases). The CDR3 spans 15 residues. V lost 4 bases, J lost 3 bases, and 17 bases lay in between. CDR1 is SGHDT, CDR2 YYEEEE, per germline. DNA of the CDR3: TGTGCCAGCAGCCGGGCGGCCCAGGGACTCTACGAGCAGTACTTC. This sequence encodes CASSRAAQGLYEQYF. The full variable domain, rest sourced from reference TRBV5-6 and TRBJ2-7, is DAGVTQSPTHLIKTRGQQVTLRCSPKSGHDTVSWYQQALGQGPQFIFQYYEEEERQRGNFPDRFSGHQFPNYSSELNVNALLLGDSALYLCASSRAAQGLYEQYFGPGTRLTVT.

The rearrangement uses TRBV6-5 and TRBJ2-3; D unresolved. The CDR3 is 13 residues long. The V gene lost 5 bases and the J gene lost 1 base, with 7 bases spanning the gap. Germline V CDR1 and CDR2: MNHEY, SVGAGI. CDR3 protein: CASSAPRTDTQYF. The CDR3 DNA follows: TGTGCCAGCAGTGCACCTCGCACAGATACGCAGTATTTT.

The gene calls are TRBV4-1 and TRBJ2-7, with 10 bases lining up with TRBD2. The CDR3 loop spans 17 amino acids. CDR1 is MGHRA, CDR2 YSYEKL, per germline. With V trimmed by 4 bases and J by 3 bases, 12 bases remained unmatched. CDR3 bases: TGCGCCAGCAGCCCCACGGGGGCTAGCGGGAGCTTCTACGAGCAGTACTTC. This translates into CASSPTGASGSFYEQYF.

J is TRBJ2-7 and V is TRBV6-5; TRBD1 matches at 9 bases. Germline lookup yields CDR1 MNHEY and CDR2 SVGAGI. After removal of 5 bases from V and 5 bases from J, the junction contained 7 bases not matched to a gene. CDR3 length: 14 residues. CDR3 residues: CASSLRDRAHEQYF. The CDR3 nucleotides read TGTGCCAGCAGTCTCCGGGACAGGGCCCACGAGCAGTACTTC.

The chain has TRBV2 and TRBJ1-5; D gene uncertain. There are 13 residues in the CDR3. Germline V gene lookup returns CDR1 SNHLY and CDR2 FYNNEI. With 10 bases removed from V and 4 bases from J, the gap between germline ends came to 14 bases. CDR3 loop: CATGVDGNQPQHF. The CDR3 bases are TGTGCCACCGGGGTTGATGGAAATCAGCCCCAGCATTTT.

CDR3 bases: TGTGCCAGCAGGCAAACCCTCACAGATACGCAGTATTTT. It codes for CASRQTLTDTQYF. This sequence joins TRBV7-2 and TRBJ2-3, with D unclear. In germline, CDR1 is SGHTA, CDR2 FQGNSA. Trimming stripped 6 bases from V and 2 bases from J, with 9 bases between. The CDR3 spans 13 residues.

The chain couples TRBV18 to TRBJ2-3; 10 nucleotides line up with TRBD2. The CDR3 extends over 15 amino acids. From germline, CDR1 is KGHSH and CDR2 LQKENI. With V trimmed by 3 bases and J by 2 bases, 2 bases remained unmatched. Here the CDR3 DNA reads TGTGCCAGCTCACCGGGACTAGCGATCACAGATACGCAGTATTTT. This encodes CASSPGLAITDTQYF.

Turning to this clone: Germline is not matched at one junction end, which may reflect a read error. The V gene is TRBV25-1, the J gene TRBJ1-2, with TRBD1 matching 10 bases. The CDR3 runs to 14 residues. Per the germline V gene, CDR1 is MGHDK and CDR2 is SYGVNS. The CDR3 bases are TGTGCCAGCAGTTGGGGACAGGGGAACTCTGGCTACACCTTC. It codes for CASSWGQGNSGYTF.

With respect to this clone: The sample holds other DNA sequences that translate to the same CDR3. This chain connects TRBV4-3 to TRBJ2-5; TRBD2 matches at 13 bases. Germline trimming cut 1 base from V and 4 bases from J; bases unmatched to any gene: 3. The germline V gene encodes CDR1 LGHNA and CDR2 YSLEER. This CDR3 has 16 residues. The CDR3 bases are TGCGCCAGCAGCCAAGGGGGACTAGCGGGAACAGAGACCCAGTACTTC. Protein sequence: CASSQGGLAGTETQYF.